These 27 T cell receptor beta chains originate from one sample sequenced in a study of T-cell memory formation after mild COVID-19. TCRdb analysed the 5' RACE reads with MiXCR anew, one entry per CDR3 protein. The sample lists 100,000 to 130,000 distinct CDR3 sequences, about an eighth occurring once. Sequencing used PBMCs or a T cell subset sorted from them (not recorded which). These receptor sequences come from a man younger than 30 who had mild COVID-19 (a few samples of this study predate the infection). Cell type and time point are not known.

In its sample, this clonotype was seen a few times. This rearrangement joins TRBV19 to TRBJ1-2; D gene ambiguous. The CDR3 runs to 12 residues. V was cut by 7 bases and J by 8 bases, with 14 bases left in between. CDR1 is LNHDA, CDR2 SQIVND, per germline (reference sequence). The CDR3 sequence is CASKKGVEGYTF. The CDR3 DNA reads as TGTGCCAGTAAGAAGGGCGTGGAAGGCTACACCTTC.

The V gene is TRBV6-5, the J gene TRBJ2-5; 8 nucleotides line up with TRBD2. CDR3 length equals 14 residues. With V trimmed by 6 bases and J by 4 bases, 7 bases remained unmatched. CDR1 is MNHEY, CDR2 SVGAGI, per germline. CDR3 nucleotides: TGTGCCAGCAGCCCCGGGGGGGCCAGAGAGACCCAGTACTTC. This translates into CASSPGGARETQYF.

The chain recombines TRBV20-1 with TRBJ1-1; no firm D call. Per the germline V gene, CDR1 is DFQATT and CDR2 is SNEGSKA (reference sequence). V was pared by 6 bases and J by 0 bases, with 5 bases between. The CDR3 spans 11 residues. CDR3: CSAPLNTEAFF. The CDR3 nucleotides are TGCAGTGCCCCCTTGAACACTGAAGCTTTCTTT.

The chain uses TRBV14 and TRBJ1-2; the D gene is possibly TRBD1 (5 bases). This CDR3 is built from 15 residues. Germline CDR1 is SGHDN and CDR2 is FVKESK. V was shortened by 0 bases and J by 4 bases, with 12 bases between the two germline ends. CDR3 region: CASSQDSGLSYGYTF. The CDR3 DNA reads as TGTGCCAGCAGCCAAGATTCAGGGCTATCCTATGGCTACACCTTC.

The genes are TRBV6-5 and TRBJ2-1; the D is unclear. CDR1 MNHEY and CDR2 SVGAGI come from the germline V gene. The CDR3 sequence is 11 residues long. The ends were cut back, 8 bases at V and 12 bases at J, with 14 bases in the middle. The CDR3 sequence: CASEARNRQFF. The CDR3 DNA reads TGTGCCAGCGAAGCGCGGAACCGGCAGTTCTTC.

This clonotype was seen many times. This chain uses TRBV7-9 with TRBJ1-1; D is unclear. From germline, CDR1 is SEHNR and CDR2 FQNEAQ (reference sequence). CDR3 length: 15 amino acids. The V end was cut by 7 bases, the J end by 4 bases, with 19 bases between. CDR3 sequence reads: CASIPTWAAGTEAFF. The CDR3 nucleotides are TGTGCCAGCATCCCGACCTGGGCGGCAGGCACTGAAGCTTTCTTT.

The chain uses TRBV12-3 or TRBV12-4 and TRBJ2-5; a weak D match, TRBD2 (6 bases). CDR3 length: 14 amino acids. Trimming pared 6 bases from V and 1 base from J, leaving 12 bases between. The CDR3 coding sequence is TGTGCCAGCAGAGACGGGGGTACCCAAGAGACCCAGTACTTC. Protein: CASRDGGTQETQYF.

The V and J genes are TRBV20-1 and TRBJ2-3; a weak D match, TRBD1 (6 bases). CDR3 size: 14 residues. V lost 1 base to trimming and J lost 4 bases, with 12 bases between them. Germline assignment: CDR1 DFQATT and CDR2 SNEGSKA (reference sequence). The CDR3 reads CSARAGAHADTQYF. Written as DNA, the CDR3 is TGCAGTGCTAGAGCAGGGGCGCACGCAGATACGCAGTATTTT.

In its sample, this clonotype was seen many times. The chain recombines TRBV6-5 with TRBJ1-1; no reliable D call. Germline V gene data show CDR1 as MNHEY and CDR2 as SVGAGI. The V end lost 1 base, the J end lost 4 bases, and 7 bases lay between the germline ends. This CDR3 comprises 13 residues. This chain's CDR3 is CASSYYPRTEAFF. The CDR3 nucleotides are TGTGCCAGCAGTTACTACCCCCGCACTGAAGCTTTCTTT.

The chain has TRBV15 and TRBJ2-3, with 7 bases aligning to TRBD2. CDR1 is LNHNV, CDR2 YYDKDF, per germline (reference sequence). The CDR3 runs 15 residues. Losses at the gene ends were 0 bases for V and 4 bases for J; bases not matched to a gene: 4. As DNA, the CDR3 is TGTGCCACCAGCAGAGAGGGCGGGGGTGCAGATACGCAGTATTTT. Its protein product is CATSREGGGADTQYF.

This clonotype was seen at least ten times. The rearrangement links TRBV2 to TRBJ2-5; no definite D call. The germline V gene encodes CDR1 SNHLY and CDR2 FYNNEI. The CDR3 has 15 residues. V was cut by 4 bases and J by 0 bases, with 12 bases left in between. The chain's CDR3 is CASSARRSYQETQYF. CDR3 DNA sequence: TGTGCCAGCAGTGCTAGGCGATCGTACCAAGAGACCCAGTACTTC.

J is TRBJ2-7 and V is TRBV10-1; D is ambiguous. This CDR3 spans 13 amino acids. CDR1 WNHNN and CDR2 SYGVQD come from the germline V gene (reference sequence). Trimming removed 4 bases at V and 2 bases at J, with 9 bases between. In DNA form, the CDR3 reads TGCGCCAGCAGTGGTGGCATAGCCTACGAGCAGTACTTC. Translating gives CASSGGIAYEQYF.

This clonotype was found many times. This sequence joins TRBV4-3 and TRBJ1-1; D gene uncertain. CDR3 length: 13 residues. Germline V lookup: CDR1 LGHNA, CDR2 YSLEER. Deletions cut 0 bases from V and 4 bases from J, with 6 bases between. The CDR3 DNA is TGCGCCAGCAGCCAAGAAGATTTCACTGAAGCTTTCTTT. Protein product: CASSQEDFTEAFF.

This clonotype was seen ten or more times. The chain carries TRBV7-9 and TRBJ2-3, with 9 bases identical to TRBD1. CDR1 and CDR2 from the germline V gene are SEHNR and FQNEAQ (reference sequence). V was clipped by 3 bases and J by 4 bases; unmatched bases: 2. This CDR3 region has 14 residues. CDR3 bases: TGTGCCAGCAGCTTGGGACAGGGTGCAGATACGCAGTATTTT. Amino acid sequence: CASSLGQGADTQYF.

This clonotype was observed a few times. The chain carries TRBV10-3 and TRBJ2-3; D might be TRBD1 or TRBD2, each matching 7 bases. The V end was cut by 4 bases, the J end by 5 bases, with 13 bases between. The length of the CDR3 is 14 residues. Germline-derived CDR1 and CDR2 are ENHRY and SYGVKD. DNA of the CDR3: TGTGCCATCAGTGGGGAGGGGGCAGGAGATACGCAGTATTTT. It translates to CAISGEGAGDTQYF.

This clonotype was seen only a few times. V gene TRBV20-1 combines with J gene TRBJ2-1; 7 bases match TRBD2. Germline V gene lookup returns CDR1 DFQATT and CDR2 SNEGSKA (reference sequence). CDR3 length: 13 amino acids. Unmatched junction bases numbered 6, after V lost 6 bases and J lost 4 bases. CDR3: CSATRLAYNEQFF. Written as DNA, the CDR3 is TGCAGTGCGACCCGACTAGCTTACAATGAGCAGTTCTTC.

CDR3 loop: CASTHGVNYGYTF. The CDR3 nucleotides are TGTGCCAGCACCCACGGGGTAAACTATGGCTACACCTTC. V is TRBV27 and J is TRBJ1-2; no firm D call. Germline V gene lookup returns CDR1 MNHEY and CDR2 SMNVEV (reference sequence). CDR3 length: 13 amino acids. The V gene lost 7 bases and the J gene lost 2 bases, with 11 bases spanning the gap.

This clonotype was observed a few times. This chain uses TRBV5-6 with TRBJ2-2, with 8 bases identical to TRBD1. J gave up 6 bases and V 0 bases, and 4 bases lay outside the gene matches. Germline CDR1 and CDR2: SGHDT and YYEEEE. The CDR3 sequence is 15 residues long. The CDR3 DNA sequence: TGTGCCAGCAGCTTGGGACAGGGGTTGGCCGGGGAGCTGTTTTTT. Amino acid sequence: CASSLGQGLAGELFF. Based on the CDR3 plus reference TRBV5-6 and TRBJ2-2, the full variable domain is DAGVTQSPTHLIKTRGQQVTLRCSPKSGHDTVSWYQQALGQGPQFIFQYYEEEERQRGNFPDRFSGHQFPNYSSELNVNALLLGDSALYLCASSLGQGLAGELFFGEGSRLTVL.

This clonotype came up once. This chain links TRBV5-1 with TRBJ2-3; 7 nucleotides match TRBD1. From germline, CDR1 is SGHRS and CDR2 YFSETQ. V was clipped by 0 bases and J by 7 bases; unmatched bases: 5. The CDR3 loop spans 14 amino acids. The CDR3 sequence is CASSLGEGGHTQYF. In nucleotides, the CDR3 is TGCGCCAGCAGCTTGGGGGAAGGGGGCCATACGCAGTATTTT.

This chain links TRBV6-2 or TRBV6-3 with TRBJ2-3, with D perhaps given as TRBD1 or TRBD2 (6 bases each). Looked up from germline, CDR1 is MNHEY and CDR2 is SVGEGT. V gave up 3 bases and J gave up 2 bases, with 12 bases separating them. The CDR3 runs 15 residues. In DNA, the CDR3 is TGTGCCAGCAGTTATCGGGGGCGCATCACAGATACGCAGTATTTT. It is translated as CASSYRGRITDTQYF.

The chain links TRBV5-4 to TRBJ1-2; D gene uncertain. Trimming cost V 5 bases and J 9 bases, with 11 bases left between them. Germline values: CDR1 SGHNT, CDR2 YYREEE (reference sequence). The CDR3 spans 11 residues. The CDR3 DNA follows: TGTGCCAGCAGTTTTGATTCCCGCTACACCTTC. Amino acids: CASSFDSRYTF.

This clonotype was detected many times. This chain joins TRBV5-6 and TRBJ2-1, with 9 bases lining up with TRBD2. Germline values: CDR1 SGHDT, CDR2 YYEEEE. V was clipped by 2 bases and J by 8 bases; unmatched bases: 5. This CDR3 has 14 amino acids. The CDR3 region is CASSLVAGVHEQFF. The CDR3 coding sequence is TGTGCCAGCAGCTTAGTAGCGGGGGTACATGAGCAGTTCTTC. Supplemented by reference TRBV5-6 and TRBJ2-1, the full variable domain reads DAGVTQSPTHLIKTRGQQVTLRCSPKSGHDTVSWYQQALGQGPQFIFQYYEEEERQRGNFPDRFSGHQFPNYSSELNVNALLLGDSALYLCASSLVAGVHEQFFGPGTRLTVL.

This chain links TRBV11-3 with TRBJ2-5; 10 nucleotides match TRBD2. Germline V gives CDR1 SGHNT, CDR2 YENEEA. The CDR3 is 19 amino acids. Trimming at V came to 1 base and at J to 1 base, leaving 12 bases not matched to a gene. DNA for the CDR3: TGTGCCAGCAGCTTAGGTCAGGCCAGCGGGGGGGCAGTCCAAGAGACCCAGTACTTC. Protein: CASSLGQASGGAVQETQYF.

The chain uses TRBV5-1 and TRBJ1-1, with D hard to call. CDR3 length: 14 residues. V was trimmed by 0 bases and J by 1 base, leaving 7 bases between them. In germline, CDR1 is SGHRS, CDR2 YFSETQ. CDR3 in DNA: TGCGCCAGCAGCTTGGAAGGTCAGAACACTGAAGCTTTCTTT. As protein: CASSLEGQNTEAFF.

V usage is TRBV28 and J usage is TRBJ1-5; 10 bases match TRBD1. The CDR3 contains 14 residues. The trim removed 0 bases at V and 7 bases at J, leaving 0 bases unmatched. The germline V gene has CDR1 MDHEN and CDR2 SYDVKM. The chain's CDR3 is CASSLWTGGQPQHF. CDR3 in DNA: TGTGCCAGCAGTTTATGGACAGGGGGCCAGCCCCAGCATTTT.

This sequence joins TRBV27 and TRBJ2-2; maybe TRBD2 (7 bases). Per germline, CDR1 MNHEY and CDR2 SMNVEV (reference sequence). This CDR3 comprises 14 residues. Trimming stripped 7 bases from V and 5 bases from J, with 14 bases between. For the CDR3, the DNA is TGTGCCAGCACCCCGGCGGGGGCGACCGGGGAGCTGTTTTTT. Translating gives CASTPAGATGELFF.

This clonotype was seen only a few times. The V call is TRBV28, the J call TRBJ1-1, with D maybe TRBD1 (5 bases). This CDR3 has 13 amino acids. Trimming took 2 bases from V and 5 from J, leaving 9 bases between them. CDR1 MDHEN and CDR2 SYDVKM come from the germline V gene. CDR3 nucleotide sequence: TGTGCCAGCAGTTTACTATGGGGGACTGAAGCTTTCTTT. Its protein product is CASSLLWGTEAFF.